This T cell receptor beta chain was retrieved from a study of T cell responses to AZD1222 COVID-19 vaccine. Study results and caveats: AZD1222 recipients seropositive at baseline numbered only six. Spike-specific TCRs gained breadth and depth after people received two AZD1222 doses. White British ancestry dominated among donors, who included more females, and clonal diversity was possibly underestimated. Vaccine-associated CD4 TCRs spanned spike, dominant at 160-218 and 743-854.

Points on this clone: The antigen is undetermined.

Repertoires were generated with immunoSEQ multiplex PCR, while TCRdb's copy carries only in-frame clones and drops some. The sample has some 200,000 clones; around 94% are singletons. With 6 bases removed from V and 6 bases from J, the gap between germline ends came to 9 bases. Germline lookup yields CDR1 SNHLY and CDR2 FYNNEI. The CDR3 is 12 residues long. V gene TRBV2 combines with J gene TRBJ2-1; unclear D gene. This clonotype was obtained from an adult who received the MenACWY meningococcal vaccine as a control. The sample here was peripheral blood, taken 28 days after the second dose of the MenACWY control vaccine. The CDR3 region has the DNA TGTGCCAGCAGCCCCCCCGCCAATGAGCAGTTCTTC. As protein: CASSPPANEQFF. Together with reference TRBV2 and TRBJ2-1, the CDR3 gives the full variable domain: EPEVTQTPSHQVTQMGQEVILRCVPISNHLYFYWYRQILGQKVEFLVSFYNNEISEKSEIFDDQFSVERPDGSNFTLKIRSTKLEDSAMYFCASSPPANEQFFGPGTRLTVL.